These 8 T cell receptor beta chains were all obtained from the same sample, sequenced in a study of blood T cell repertoires in COVID-19. Libraries were prepared by immunoSEQ multiplex PCR; TCRdb keeps only in-frame clonotypes and omits some of them. The table shows 100,000 to 150,000 clones, with around 81% occurring only once. The sequencing input was peripheral blood. The source of these receptors is a man in his sixties with acute or convalescent COVID-19.

The chain links TRBV20-1 to TRBJ1-2; a weak D match, TRBD1 (5 bases). The CDR3 is 11 amino acids. Germline values: CDR1 DFQATT, CDR2 SNEGSKA (reference sequence). The DNA for the CDR3 is TGCAGCCCTAAACCGGGGGGAAGCTACACCTTC. This translates into CSPKPGGSYTF.

The chain uses TRBV10-1 and TRBJ1-1, with TRBD1 matching over 7 bases. This CDR3 comprises 15 residues. The V gene's germline CDR1 is WNHNN and CDR2 SYGVQD (reference sequence). V dropped 3 bases and J dropped 5; count of bases not matched to a gene: 9. The CDR3 DNA follows: TGCGCCAGCAGTGACTCCCGACAGGGTTGGACTGAAGCTTTCTTT. Its protein is CASSDSRQGWTEAFF.

The chain links TRBV7-8 to TRBJ2-7; 11 bases are shared with TRBD1. The CDR3 has 14 amino acids. CDR1 is SGHVS and CDR2 is FQNEAQ in the germline V gene. V shed 5 bases, J shed 5 bases, and the junction held 5 bases outside the gene matches. In DNA form, the CDR3 reads TGTGCCAGCAGCGGCAGGACAGGGGGCGACGAGCAGTACTTC. It encodes CASSGRTGGDEQYF.

The CDR3: CASSGVRGQSSGNTIYF. CDR3 DNA sequence: TGTGCCAGCAGCGGGGTGAGGGGGCAATCCTCTGGAAACACCATATATTTT. The chain carries TRBV7-9 and TRBJ1-3, with 7 bases identical to TRBD1. With 5 bases clipped from V and 0 bases from J, the junction kept 10 bases outside the gene matches. This CDR3 is built from 17 residues. CDR1 and CDR2 from the germline V gene are SEHNR and FQNEAQ (reference sequence).

The genes are TRBV9 and TRBJ2-2, with D possibly being TRBD2 (5 bases). This CDR3 is 16 amino acids long. Germline V gives CDR1 SGDLS, CDR2 YYNGEE. Between the trimmed V and J ends, which lost 3 bases and 3 bases, there was a span of 15 bases. The CDR3 bases are TGTGCCAGCAGCGCCATACTAGGACGGGACACCGGGGAGCTGTTTTTT. Its protein product is CASSAILGRDTGELFF.

The CDR3 coding sequence is TGTGCCACCAGTGAAGGACAGGGGGATCAGCCCCAGCATTTT. Translated, it gives CATSEGQGDQPQHF. The chain couples TRBV24-1 to TRBJ1-5, with 10 bases fitting TRBD1. The CDR3 length is 14 residues. Germline values: CDR1 KGHDR, CDR2 SFDVKD. V was clipped by 4 bases and J by 5 bases; unmatched bases: 1.

V is TRBV5-4 and J is TRBJ2-2; unclear D gene. V was pared by 3 bases and J by 5 bases, with 17 bases between. CDR1 and CDR2 (germline): SGHNT, YYREEE (reference sequence). CDR3 length: 16 residues. The CDR3 loop reads CASSSSHVRVTGELFF. As DNA, the CDR3 is TGTGCCAGCAGCTCCTCTCACGTTAGAGTTACCGGGGAGCTGTTTTTT.

The chain combines TRBV7-9 with TRBJ1-3; maybe TRBD1 (5 bases). The CDR3 consists of 15 residues. V was cut by 2 bases and J by 2 bases, with 10 bases left in between. CDR1 is SEHNR and CDR2 is FQNEAQ in the germline V gene (reference sequence). CDR3: CASSLNHRPGNTIYF. The CDR3 DNA reads TGTGCCAGCAGCTTAAATCACAGGCCTGGAAACACCATATATTTT.